The next 2 T cell receptor beta chains were all read from a single sample in a study of OX40 agonist ivuxolimab in advanced cancers. Produced via immunoSEQ multiplex PCR; TCRdb's table is partial and in-frame only. Of tens of thousands of clones listed, 93% are singletons. The sample here was CD4+ or CD8+ T cells sorted from blood, taken in a trial of the OX40 agonist ivuxolimab. The receptors derive from an adult with an advanced solid tumor such as melanoma, head and neck, liver or kidney cancer.

This chain links TRBV10-3 with TRBJ2-3; 10 nucleotides align to TRBD2. The CDR3 totals 13 residues. Germline V gives CDR1 ENHRY, CDR2 SYGVKD. The V gene end was trimmed by 11 bases and the J gene end by 13 bases; junction bases not matched to a gene: 15. The CDR3 nucleotides read TGTGCCGCTACCCCGGGGGGGCTAGCGGGAGAGTATTTT. Translation gives CAATPGGLAGEYF.

This sequence joins TRBV6-1 and TRBJ2-7; no firm D call. The CDR3 is 13 amino acids. V lost 1 base, J lost 3 bases, and 7 bases lay in between. Per the germline V gene, CDR1 is MNHNS and CDR2 is SASEGT. This chain's CDR3 is CASSEGQDYEQYF. The CDR3 nucleotides read TGTGCCAGCAGTGAAGGGCAGGACTACGAGCAGTACTTC.